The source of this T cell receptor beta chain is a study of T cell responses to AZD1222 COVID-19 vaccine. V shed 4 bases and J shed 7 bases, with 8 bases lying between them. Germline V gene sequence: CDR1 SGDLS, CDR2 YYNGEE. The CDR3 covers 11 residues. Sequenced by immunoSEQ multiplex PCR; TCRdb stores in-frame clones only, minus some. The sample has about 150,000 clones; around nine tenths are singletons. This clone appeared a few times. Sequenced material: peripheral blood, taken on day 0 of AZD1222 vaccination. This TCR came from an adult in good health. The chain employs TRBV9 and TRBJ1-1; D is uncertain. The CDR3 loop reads CASSPAGEAFF. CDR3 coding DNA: TGTGCCAGCAGCCCGGCAGGTGAAGCTTTCTTT.